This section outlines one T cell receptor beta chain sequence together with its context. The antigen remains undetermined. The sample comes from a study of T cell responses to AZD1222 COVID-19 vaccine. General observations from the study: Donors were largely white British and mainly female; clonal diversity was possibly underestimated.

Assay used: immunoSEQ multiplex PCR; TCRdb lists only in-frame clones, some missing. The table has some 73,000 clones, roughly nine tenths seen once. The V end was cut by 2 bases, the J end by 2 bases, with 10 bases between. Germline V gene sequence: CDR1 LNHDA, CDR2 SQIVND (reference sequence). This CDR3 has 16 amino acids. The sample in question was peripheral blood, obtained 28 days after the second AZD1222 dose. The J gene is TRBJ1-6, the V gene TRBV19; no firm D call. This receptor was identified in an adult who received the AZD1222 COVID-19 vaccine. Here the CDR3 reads CASSIMATAYNSPLHF. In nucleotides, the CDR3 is TGTGCCAGTAGTATAATGGCAACCGCCTATAATTCACCCCTCCACTTT.